Listed below are T cell receptor beta chains from one sample, sequenced in a study of long-term antiretroviral therapy in people with HIV. Measured with immunoSEQ multiplex PCR; TCRdb has only the in-frame clones, and not every one. The sample has 25,000 to 30,000 clones; approximately 78% are singletons. Sequencing was performed on unsorted PBMCs, taken 2.9 years after starting antiretroviral therapy. The receptors here all came from a man aged 50 or older with HIV. CDR3s include the opening cysteine and the closing phenylalanine or tryptophan. A D gene is named only where the DNA matches it firmly. Clone size, where shown, is once, few, many, or a class for clones that have expanded.

CDR3nt: TGTGCCAGCAGCTGGGCGGGGGGCCGGGGTCAGCCCCAGCATTTT
CDR3aa: CASSWAGGRGQPQHF
abundance: NA
d_gene: NA
j_gene: TRBJ1-5
v_gene: TRBV7-9

CDR3nt: TGTGCCAGCACCCACAGGGTCGCGAACACCGGGGAGCTGTTTTTT
CDR3aa: CASTHRVANTGELFF
abundance: NA
d_gene: NA
j_gene: TRBJ2-2
v_gene: TRBV27

CDR3nt: TGTGCCAGCAGCTTGGGGGGAGGGCAAAGCTATAATTCACCCCTCCACTTT
CDR3aa: CASSLGGGQSYNSPLHF
abundance: NA
d_gene: NA
j_gene: TRBJ1-6
v_gene: TRBV5-4

CDR3nt: TGCGCCAGCAGTGAGGGGACCTATGGCTACACCTTC
CDR3aa: CASSEGTYGYTF
abundance: NA
d_gene: NA
j_gene: TRBJ1-2
v_gene: TRBV10-2

CDR3nt: TGTGCCAGCAGTGAACCTAGCGGGCTGCTCTACGAGCAGTACTTC
CDR3aa: CASSEPSGLLYEQYF
abundance: NA
d_gene: TRBD2
j_gene: TRBJ2-7
v_gene: TRBV6-1

CDR3nt: TGTGCCAGCAGTTTAGGGTCCACCTACGAGCAGTACTTC
CDR3aa: CASSLGSTYEQYF
abundance: NA
d_gene: NA
j_gene: TRBJ2-7
v_gene: TRBV28

CDR3nt: TGTGCCAGCAGCCCTCAATTGGGGGCGGGCTATGGCTACACCTTC
CDR3aa: CASSPQLGAGYGYTF
abundance: once
d_gene: NA
j_gene: TRBJ1-2
v_gene: TRBV9

CDR3nt: TGTGCCACCAAGCTCCCGGGGGCAACCAAAAACATTCAGTACTTC
CDR3aa: CATKLPGATKNIQYF
abundance: NA
d_gene: NA
j_gene: TRBJ2-4
v_gene: TRBV19

CDR3nt: TGTGCCAGCAGCCCTCATGGGGCCTATGGCTACACCTTC
CDR3aa: CASSPHGAYGYTF
abundance: NA
d_gene: NA
j_gene: TRBJ1-2
v_gene: TRBV9

CDR3nt: TGTGCCACCAGAAGCGGGGGTAGCAATCAGCCCCAGCATTTT
CDR3aa: CATRSGGSNQPQHF
abundance: NA
d_gene: NA
j_gene: TRBJ1-5
v_gene: TRBV15

CDR3nt: TGTGCCAGTTGGACAGGGGATAACACCGGGGAGCTGTTTTTT
CDR3aa: CASWTGDNTGELFF
abundance: few
d_gene: TRBD1
j_gene: TRBJ2-2
v_gene: TRBV19

CDR3nt: TGTGCCAGTAGTGACACCGGGAACTCCTACGAGCAGTACTTC
CDR3aa: CASSDTGNSYEQYF
abundance: NA
d_gene: NA
j_gene: TRBJ2-7
v_gene: TRBV19

CDR3nt: TGTGCCACTAGACTAGCGGGGTACAATGAGCAGTTCTTC
CDR3aa: CATRLAGYNEQFF
abundance: NA
d_gene: TRBD2
j_gene: TRBJ2-1
v_gene: TRBV15

CDR3nt: TGTGCCAGCAGCGCCAGGGGGTGGCCCTACGAGCAGTACTTC
CDR3aa: CASSARGWPYEQYF
abundance: NA
d_gene: TRBD1
j_gene: TRBJ2-7
v_gene: TRBV9

CDR3nt: TGTGCCACCAGCAGGACTCGACAGGGGAACACTGAAGCTTTCTTT
CDR3aa: CATSRTRQGNTEAFF
abundance: NA
d_gene: TRBD1
j_gene: TRBJ1-1
v_gene: TRBV15

CDR3nt: TGTGCCAGCAGCTTAGTAGGGGTCGGTTCACCCCTCCACTTT
CDR3aa: CASSLVGVGSPLHF
abundance: NA
d_gene: NA
j_gene: TRBJ1-6
v_gene: TRBV7-2

CDR3nt: TGTGCCAGCAGCCCCGGACGGATGGGGGCTGGGGCCAACGTCCTGACTTTC
CDR3aa: CASSPGRMGAGANVLTF
abundance: NA
d_gene: NA
j_gene: TRBJ2-6
v_gene: TRBV7-3

CDR3nt: TGTGCCAGCGGGGGGGACTACGAGCAGTACTTC
CDR3aa: CASGGDYEQYF
abundance: NA
d_gene: TRBD2
j_gene: TRBJ2-7
v_gene: TRBV7-8

CDR3nt: TGCGCCAGCAGTGAGGGCCGGAACACCGGGGAGCTGTTTTTT
CDR3aa: CASSEGRNTGELFF
abundance: NA
d_gene: NA
j_gene: TRBJ2-2
v_gene: TRBV10-2

CDR3nt: TGCGCCAGCAGCCAAGGGGCGGGCACCCAAAGAGCCTACGAGCAGTACTTC
CDR3aa: CASSQGAGTQRAYEQYF
abundance: NA
d_gene: NA
j_gene: TRBJ2-7
v_gene: TRBV4-1

CDR3nt: TGTGCCAGCTCACCTCCCGGGAACTACGAGCAGTACTTC
CDR3aa: CASSPPGNYEQYF
abundance: NA
d_gene: NA
j_gene: TRBJ2-7
v_gene: TRBV18

CDR3nt: TGTGCCAGCAGCGCGGTTGATACGCAGTATTTT
CDR3aa: CASSAVDTQYF
abundance: NA
d_gene: NA
j_gene: TRBJ2-3
v_gene: TRBV13

CDR3nt: TGTGCCAGCAGCCCCGGGATCTTACGCTCTGGAAACACCATATATTTT
CDR3aa: CASSPGILRSGNTIYF
abundance: NA
d_gene: NA
j_gene: TRBJ1-3
v_gene: TRBV14

CDR3nt: TGCGCCAGCAGCCCTATCAGCAGACGGTATGGCTACACCTTC
CDR3aa: CASSPISRRYGYTF
abundance: NA
d_gene: NA
j_gene: TRBJ1-2
v_gene: TRBV4-3

CDR3nt: TGTGCCAGCAGCCACGCTAGCGGGGTTCCCTACAATGAGCAGTTCTTC
CDR3aa: CASSHASGVPYNEQFF
abundance: NA
d_gene: TRBD2
j_gene: TRBJ2-1
v_gene: TRBV5-4

CDR3nt: TGTGCCAGCAGCCCCCAGGGGGGTGGCTACGAGCAGTACTTC
CDR3aa: CASSPQGGGYEQYF
abundance: NA
d_gene: NA
j_gene: TRBJ2-7
v_gene: TRBV7-9

CDR3nt: TGTGCCAGCAGCGGTCAGGGCTCTGGGTATGGCTACACCTTC
CDR3aa: CASSGQGSGYGYTF
abundance: NA
d_gene: NA
j_gene: TRBJ1-2
v_gene: TRBV9

CDR3nt: TGTGCTAGTGGGGCACTTGGCACAGATACGCAGTATTTT
CDR3aa: CASGALGTDTQYF
abundance: NA
d_gene: NA
j_gene: TRBJ2-3
v_gene: TRBV12-5

CDR3nt: TGCGCCAGCGGCTCGGGGTCGGGAGAGCGGAACACTGAAGCTTTCTTT
CDR3aa: CASGSGSGERNTEAFF
abundance: NA
d_gene: NA
j_gene: TRBJ1-1
v_gene: TRBV5-1

CDR3nt: TGTGCCAGCACACCCCGGGATGACAGGGTCGAGACCCAGTACTTC
CDR3aa: CASTPRDDRVETQYF
abundance: NA
d_gene: TRBD1
j_gene: TRBJ2-5
v_gene: TRBV9

CDR3nt: TGTGCCAGCAGTGACCGGTCCTACCTTAGCTATGGCTACACCTTC
CDR3aa: CASSDRSYLSYGYTF
abundance: NA
d_gene: NA
j_gene: TRBJ1-2
v_gene: TRBV6-4

CDR3nt: TGTGCCAGCAGCGTAGAACACACCGGGGAGCTGTTTTTT
CDR3aa: CASSVEHTGELFF
abundance: NA
d_gene: NA
j_gene: TRBJ2-2
v_gene: TRBV9

CDR3nt: TGCAGCGTTGGTGCGTTGGGGGTTGAGCAGTTCTTC
CDR3aa: CSVGALGVEQFF
abundance: NA
d_gene: NA
j_gene: TRBJ2-1
v_gene: TRBV29-1

CDR3nt: TGTGCCAGTGGCGAAGGAGGGAGGAATGGCTACACCTTC
CDR3aa: CASGEGGRNGYTF
abundance: NA
d_gene: NA
j_gene: TRBJ1-2
v_gene: TRBV19

CDR3nt: TGTGCCAGTAGTATGTTAGGGGAGGGATCCCTCCGGGCTTTCTTT
CDR3aa: CASSMLGEGSLRAFF
abundance: NA
d_gene: NA
j_gene: TRBJ1-1
v_gene: TRBV19

CDR3nt: TGCGCCAGCAGCTACGGGGGCACCGGGGAGCTGTTTTTT
CDR3aa: CASSYGGTGELFF
abundance: NA
d_gene: NA
j_gene: TRBJ2-2
v_gene: TRBV5-1

CDR3nt: TGTGCCAGCAGCTACAACAGGGGCAGTTCACCCCTCCACTTT
CDR3aa: CASSYNRGSSPLHF
abundance: NA
d_gene: TRBD1
j_gene: TRBJ1-6
v_gene: TRBV11-2

CDR3nt: TGTGCCAGCTCAAAAGACGTTACAGTCAACACTGAAGCTTTCTTT
CDR3aa: CASSKDVTVNTEAFF
abundance: few
d_gene: NA
j_gene: TRBJ1-1
v_gene: TRBV18

CDR3nt: TGTGCCAGCAGCGCCGCGCCGGGGGGAGCAACTAATGAAAAACTGTTTTTT
CDR3aa: CASSAAPGGATNEKLFF
abundance: NA
d_gene: NA
j_gene: TRBJ1-4
v_gene: TRBV9

CDR3nt: TGTGCCACCACCCGTATTCCCGGTGAGCAGTTCTTC
CDR3aa: CATTRIPGEQFF
abundance: NA
d_gene: NA
j_gene: TRBJ2-1
v_gene: TRBV19